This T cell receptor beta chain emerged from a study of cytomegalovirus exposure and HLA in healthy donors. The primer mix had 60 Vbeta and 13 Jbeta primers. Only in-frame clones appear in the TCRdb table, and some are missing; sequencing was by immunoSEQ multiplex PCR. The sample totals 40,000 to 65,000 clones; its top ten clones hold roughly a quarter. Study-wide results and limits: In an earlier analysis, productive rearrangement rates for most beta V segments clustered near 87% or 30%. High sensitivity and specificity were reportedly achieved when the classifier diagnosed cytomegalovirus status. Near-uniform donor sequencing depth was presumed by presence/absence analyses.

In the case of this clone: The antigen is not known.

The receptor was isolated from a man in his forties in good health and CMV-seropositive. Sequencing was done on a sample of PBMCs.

The CDR3 spells CASSYQGGSGRQYF. The CDR3 nucleotides are TGTGCCAGCAGTTACCAGGGTGGGAGCGGGAGGCAGTACTTC. The gene calls are TRBV6-5 and TRBJ2-7; 8 bases are shared with TRBD2. The germline V gene encodes CDR1 MNHEY and CDR2 SVGAGI. After removal of 2 bases from V and 9 bases from J, the junction contained 9 bases not matched to a gene. The CDR3 contains 14 residues.